Below are 32 T cell receptor beta chains sequenced from a single sample in a study of PD-1 blockade in classical Hodgkin lymphoma. Assay used: immunoSEQ multiplex PCR; TCRdb lists only in-frame clones, some missing. The sample has tens of thousands of clones, approximately 68% seen once. Time point defined: cycle 4 day 1 (C4D1), after 5 to 7 weeks of nivolumab. Relapses following autologous stem cell transplantation were seen in all patients, with brentuximab vedotin exposure varying. Magnetic negative selection was used to purify CD4+ T cells from PBMCs that had been thawed. The sample consisted of CD4+ T cells from blood, taken before the fourth cycle of nivolumab. The source of these receptors is a human donor with classical Hodgkin lymphoma.

This clone was detected only a few times. The chain has TRBV7-2 and TRBJ1-1; 9 nucleotides line up with TRBD1. Trimming at V came to 10 bases and at J to 1 base, leaving 10 bases not matched to a gene. Germline assignment: CDR1 SGHTA and CDR2 FQGNSA. There are 15 residues in the CDR3. The CDR3: CANQRTGEWNTEAFF. The CDR3 DNA reads as TGTGCCAACCAAAGGACAGGGGAATGGAACACTGAAGCTTTCTTT.

This chain uses TRBV30 with TRBJ1-2; 10 nucleotides match TRBD1. This CDR3 contains 16 residues. Germline CDR1 reads GTSNPN; CDR2 reads SVGIG (reference sequence). J lost 6 bases, V lost 0 bases, and 10 bases had no gene match. The CDR3 sequence: CAWSVGLSTGGHGYTF. CDR3 in DNA: TGTGCCTGGAGTGTGGGCCTATCGACAGGGGGCCATGGCTACACCTTC. The variable domain in full, with the rest retrieved from reference TRBV30 and TRBJ1-2, is SQTIHQWPATLVQPVGSPLSLECTVEGTSNPNLYWYRQAAGRGLQLLFYSVGIGQISSEVPQNLSASRPQDRQFILSSKKLLLSDSGFYLCAWSVGLSTGGHGYTFGSGTRLTVV.

The CDR3 nucleotides are TGTGCCACCAGCAGAGTTGGGTCTGGGGCCAACGTCCTGACTTTC. Encoded protein: CATSRVGSGANVLTF. V and J are TRBV15 and TRBJ2-6, with no clear D. Trimming left V 1 base short and J 1 base short, with 5 bases between. The CDR3 is made up of 15 amino acids. The germline CDR1 and CDR2 sequences are LNHNV and YYDKDF (reference sequence).

J is TRBJ1-2 and V is TRBV5-1, with TRBD1 matching 8 bases. The length of the CDR3 is 17 residues. The junction had 12 bases not matched to a gene; V was cut back by 0 bases and J by 5 bases. CDR1 and CDR2 (germline): SGHRS, YFSETQ. The chain's CDR3 is CASSLAGQGAPSYGYTF. As DNA, the CDR3 is TGCGCCAGCAGCTTGGCCGGCCAGGGGGCACCTTCTTATGGCTACACCTTC.

The sample holds one count of this clone. The V call is TRBV6-1, the J call TRBJ1-2; D gene unclear. Trimming removed 2 bases at V and 8 bases at J, with 3 bases between. CDR1 and CDR2 from the germline V gene are MNHNS and SASEGT. The CDR3 is made up of 10 amino acids. The CDR3 is CASSEWGYTF. As DNA, the CDR3 is TGTGCCAGCAGTGAATGGGGCTACACCTTC.

This chain uses TRBV4-1 with TRBJ1-5; 8 nucleotides agree with TRBD1. V lost 0 bases, J lost 3 bases, and 7 bases stayed unmatched. The length of the CDR3 is 17 residues. CDR1 and CDR2 from the germline V gene are MGHRA and YSYEKL. The DNA of the CDR3 is TGCGCCAGCAGCCAAGAATCCGACAGGGGTATCAATCAGCCCCAGCATTTT. The encoded protein is CASSQESDRGINQPQHF.

J is TRBJ1-2 and V is TRBV25-1; TRBD1 agrees at 9 bases. Germline CDR1 reads MGHDK; CDR2 reads SYGVNS. Trimming removed 7 bases from V and 4 bases from J; junction bases left unmatched: 7. This CDR3 comprises 14 residues. CDR3 coding DNA: TGTGCCAGCAACCCGGGACAGGGCGGCTATGGCTACACCTTC. Its translation: CASNPGQGGYGYTF.

This rearrangement joins TRBV5-5 to TRBJ2-1, with a tentative D call TRBD2 (6 bases). Germline CDR1 and CDR2: SGHKS and YYEKEE (reference sequence). Trimming removed 3 bases from V and 0 bases from J, with 10 bases in between. CDR3 length: 15 residues. CDR3 DNA sequence: TGTGCCAGCAGCTCCCACGGGAGCTCCTACAATGAGCAGTTCTTC. It is translated as CASSSHGSSYNEQFF. Full variable domain (remainder filled in from reference TRBV5-5 and TRBJ2-1): DAGVTQSPTHLIKTRGQQVTLRCSPISGHKSVSWYQQVLGQGPQFIFQYYEKEERGRGNFPDRFSARQFPNYSSELNVNALLLGDSALYLCASSSHGSSYNEQFFGPGTRLTVL.

This clone was picked up one time. The V gene is TRBV11-2, the J gene TRBJ1-1; D perhaps matches TRBD1 (5 bases). The CDR3 runs to 16 residues. The V end was cut by 0 bases, the J end by 5 bases, with 16 bases between. Germline CDR1 SGHAT, CDR2 FQNNGV. The CDR3 region has the DNA TGTGCCAGCAGCTTAGAGTTTGGGGCCAGGAAAACTGAAGCTTTCTTT. It yields the protein CASSLEFGARKTEAFF.

The J gene is TRBJ1-1, the V gene TRBV4-3; D call uncertain. This CDR3 is built from 15 residues. Germline V lookup: CDR1 LGHNA, CDR2 YSLEER. V lost 0 bases, J lost 1 base, and 9 bases lay in between. The DNA for the CDR3 is TGCGCCAGCAGCCAAGATACGCCGACGAACACTGAAGCTTTCTTT. This gives the protein CASSQDTPTNTEAFF.

The rearrangement joins TRBV7-2 to TRBJ2-2; 7 nucleotides align to TRBD1. The V segment lost 5 bases and the J segment 7 bases; nucleotides outside the gene matches: 10. The germline V gene encodes CDR1 SGHTA and CDR2 FQGNSA. This CDR3 contains 15 residues. CDR3 in amino acids: CASSTRQGWSGELFF. CDR3 in DNA: TGTGCCAGCAGCACTCGACAGGGTTGGAGCGGGGAGCTGTTTTTT.

This clone was seen more than once but under ten times. The chain is built from TRBV7-2 and TRBJ1-4; no firm D call. V shed 0 bases and J shed 0 bases, with 8 bases lying between them. Germline CDR1 is SGHTA and CDR2 is FQGNSA. CDR3 size: 16 residues. The DNA of the CDR3 is TGTGCCAGCAGCTTAGCGCGAACAGCAACTAATGAAAAACTGTTTTTT. Residues: CASSLARTATNEKLFF. The whole variable domain, remainder taken from reference TRBV7-2 and TRBJ1-4, is GAGVSQSPSNKVTEKGKDVELRCDPISGHTALYWYRQSLGQGLEFLIYFQGNSAPDKSGLPSDRFSAERTGGSVSTLTIQRTQQEDSAVYLCASSLARTATNEKLFFGSGTQLSVL.

This clone was seen once. The chain has TRBV23-1 and TRBJ2-5, with 7 bases lining up with TRBD2. Being an ORF, TRBV23-1 has a function that is uncertain. V was pared by 4 bases and J by 2 bases, with 13 bases of the junction left unmatched. The CDR3 contains 17 residues. CDR3 nucleotides: TGCGCCAGCAGTCTCGCACCCACTAGCGTAGCACAAGAGACCCAGTACTTC. Its protein product is CASSLAPTSVAQETQYF.

The chain combines TRBV7-9 with TRBJ1-2; D remains ambiguous. The CDR3 contains 14 residues. V gave up 6 bases and J gave up 2 bases, with 13 bases separating them. Per germline, CDR1 SEHNR and CDR2 FQNEAQ (reference sequence). CDR3 bases: TGTGCCAGCAGTTCCCCGGGTAGGAACTATGGCTACACCTTC. It encodes CASSSPGRNYGYTF.

The chain is built from TRBV10-1 and TRBJ1-5, with D hard to call. Looked up from germline, CDR1 is WNHNN and CDR2 is SYGVQD (reference sequence). Trimming took off 6 bases at V and 3 bases at J, with 6 bases between the two ends. The CDR3 length is 12 residues. This CDR3 reads CASSDNNQPQHF. The CDR3 DNA reads as TGCGCCAGCAGCGACAACAATCAGCCCCAGCATTTT.

This sequence joins TRBV5-5 and TRBJ1-2; D ambiguous. The V end lost 1 base, the J end lost 5 bases, and 9 bases lay between the germline ends. The CDR3 length is 13 residues. Germline-derived CDR1 and CDR2 are SGHKS and YYEKEE (reference sequence). This CDR3 is CASSLSPSYGYTF. In DNA, the CDR3 is TGTGCCAGCAGCTTGTCCCCGTCGTATGGCTACACCTTC. Together with reference TRBV5-5 and TRBJ1-2, the CDR3 gives the full variable domain: DAGVTQSPTHLIKTRGQQVTLRCSPISGHKSVSWYQQVLGQGPQFIFQYYEKEERGRGNFPDRFSARQFPNYSSELNVNALLLGDSALYLCASSLSPSYGYTFGSGTRLTVV.

The genes are TRBV2 and TRBJ2-5; either TRBD1 or TRBD2 may fit D (6 bases each). The CDR3 contains 15 residues. Germline CDR1 is SNHLY and CDR2 is FYNNEI. Trimming took off 10 bases at V and 5 bases at J, with 23 bases between the two ends. This CDR3 is CANAGWRARGETQYF. CDR3 coding DNA: TGTGCCAACGCTGGGTGGAGGGCTAGGGGGGAGACCCAGTACTTC.

The V and J genes are TRBV18 and TRBJ2-5; TRBD1 agrees at 9 bases. Germline assignment: CDR1 KGHSH and CDR2 LQKENI. Trimming took 2 bases from V and 5 from J; bases not matched to a gene: 6. This CDR3 contains 15 residues. The CDR3 region has the DNA TGTGCCAGCTCACCAACTACAGGGGGCAGGGAGACCCAGTACTTC. Its protein is CASSPTTGGRETQYF.

The V and J genes are TRBV11-2 and TRBJ2-3; 15 bases match TRBD2. V trimming: 1 base; J trimming: 0 bases; junction bases outside the gene matches: 5. The length of the CDR3 is 19 residues. The germline CDR1 and CDR2 sequences are SGHAT and FQNNGV. In nucleotides, the CDR3 is TGTGCCAGCAGCTTAGGGGGACTAGCGGGGGGCCGAAGCACAGATACGCAGTATTTT. It codes for CASSLGGLAGGRSTDTQYF.

The chain carries TRBV27 and TRBJ1-4, with 8 nucleotides matching TRBD1. This CDR3 has 14 amino acids. The germline V gene has CDR1 MNHEY and CDR2 SMNVEV (reference sequence). Trimming took 5 bases from V and 7 from J; bases not matched to a gene: 6. The CDR3, as DNA: TGTGCCAGCAGTCCGGACAGGGCCCGTGAAAAACTGTTTTTT. Translation gives CASSPDRAREKLFF.

The chain recombines TRBV19 with TRBJ2-3, with D uncertain. Germline CDR1 is LNHDA and CDR2 is SQIVND (reference sequence). V was pared by 6 bases and J by 4 bases, with 14 bases between. There are 14 residues in the CDR3. CDR3 sequence: CASSQEIRADTQYF. In DNA form, the CDR3 reads TGTGCCAGTAGCCAAGAAATTCGCGCAGATACGCAGTATTTT.

This clone was seen a handful of times. The rearrangement links TRBV4-2 to TRBJ1-5; no reliable D call. Germline assignment: CDR1 LGHNA and CDR2 YNFKEQ. The CDR3 consists of 16 residues. V lost 4 bases and J 0 bases, leaving 13 bases between the germline ends. The CDR3 reads CASSPADGTSNQPQHF. The CDR3 DNA follows: TGTGCCAGCAGCCCCGCCGATGGAACTAGCAATCAGCCCCAGCATTTT.

The DNA for the CDR3 is TGTGCCAGCAGTTATGGGGGGCTCTCCCCCCTCCACTTT. Protein product: CASSYGGLSPLHF. This chain connects TRBV6-6 to TRBJ1-6, with D perhaps TRBD1 (6 bases). The CDR3 is 13 residues long. The germline gives CDR1 MNHNY, CDR2 SVGAGI (reference sequence). Trimming left V 3 bases short and J 13 bases short, with 13 bases between.

V usage is TRBV10-3 and J usage is TRBJ2-5, with 9 bases matching TRBD2. Trimming at V came to 0 bases and at J to 5 bases, leaving 4 bases not matched to a gene. CDR3 length: 15 residues. The germline V gene has CDR1 ENHRY and CDR2 SYGVKD. The CDR3 bases are TGTGCCATCAGTGAGTCTCGGCTAGCGGGGGAGACCCAGTACTTC. Amino acid sequence: CAISESRLAGETQYF.

The chain has TRBV15 and TRBJ1-1, with D perhaps TRBD1 (5 bases). V was trimmed by 0 bases and J by 8 bases, leaving 7 bases between them. This CDR3 region has 12 residues. Looked up from germline, CDR1 is LNHNV and CDR2 is YYDKDF (reference sequence). CDR3 DNA sequence: TGTGCCACCAGCAGAGAGTCAGGGGAAGCTTTCTTT. Its protein product is CATSRESGEAFF.

The genes are TRBV7-2 and TRBJ2-2, with D possibly being TRBD1 (6 bases). Germline V gene lookup returns CDR1 SGHTA and CDR2 FQGNSA. The V and J ends lost 1 base and 4 bases respectively, with 13 bases between them. CDR3 length: 16 amino acids. The CDR3 loop reads CASSLEWGRTTGELFF. DNA for the CDR3: TGTGCCAGCAGCTTAGAATGGGGGCGGACCACCGGGGAGCTGTTTTTT. Supplemented by reference TRBV7-2 and TRBJ2-2, the full variable domain reads GAGVSQSPSNKVTEKGKDVELRCDPISGHTALYWYRQSLGQGLEFLIYFQGNSAPDKSGLPSDRFSAERTGGSVSTLTIQRTQQEDSAVYLCASSLEWGRTTGELFFGEGSRLTVL.

For the CDR3, the DNA is TGTGCCAGCAGTTTATCACCTCTAGGCACAGATACGCAGTATTTT. Translation gives CASSLSPLGTDTQYF. The rearrangement joins TRBV27 to TRBJ2-3; no firm D call. Germline V CDR1 and CDR2: MNHEY, SMNVEV (reference sequence). V lost 0 bases, J lost 1 base, and 8 bases lay in between. The CDR3 is 15 residues long.

V is TRBV29-1 and J is TRBJ2-7; D may be TRBD1 or TRBD2 (6 bases each). The CDR3 runs to 12 residues. The V end was cut by 5 bases, the J end by 0 bases, with 8 bases between. Germline CDR1 and CDR2: SQVTM and ANQGSEA. CDR3 DNA sequence: TGCAGCGTTAAGGGGGGCTCCTACGAGCAGTACTTC. Residues: CSVKGGSYEQYF.

The J gene is TRBJ1-3, the V gene TRBV6-6, with D possibly being TRBD1 (5 bases). This CDR3 has 16 residues. Germline V gene data show CDR1 as MNHNY and CDR2 as SVGAGI (reference sequence). The V end was cut by 2 bases, the J end by 2 bases, with 13 bases between. The CDR3 loop is CASSYTGTKTGNTIYF. The CDR3 DNA reads TGTGCCAGCAGTTACACTGGGACGAAAACTGGAAACACCATATATTTT.

J is TRBJ2-5 and V is TRBV5-4; 12 bases align to TRBD2. This CDR3 contains 16 residues. Germline V gene sequence: CDR1 SGHNT, CDR2 YYREEE (reference sequence). The junction had 5 bases not matched to a gene; V was cut back by 0 bases and J by 5 bases. CDR3 amino acids: CASSLGLAGGHETQYF. The CDR3 DNA follows: TGTGCCAGCAGCTTGGGGCTAGCGGGGGGGCACGAGACCCAGTACTTC.

The J gene is TRBJ1-6, the V gene TRBV7-2, with TRBD1 as a possible D gene (6 bases). CDR3 length: 17 residues. Germline values: CDR1 SGHTA, CDR2 FQGNSA. V lost 3 bases to trimming and J lost 0 bases, with 12 bases between them. In DNA, the CDR3 is TGTGCCAGCAGCTTCGGGGGCTTAAGCTCCTATAATTCACCCCTCCACTTT. It yields the protein CASSFGGLSSYNSPLHF.

This rearrangement joins TRBV6-5 to TRBJ2-5; D is perhaps TRBD2 (6 bases). Trimming took 8 bases from V and 2 from J, leaving 12 bases between them. Looked up from germline, CDR1 is MNHEY and CDR2 is SVGAGI. The CDR3 is 13 amino acids. This CDR3 is CASRGTAQETQYF. Here the CDR3 DNA reads TGTGCCAGCCGCGGGACGGCTCAAGAGACCCAGTACTTC.